Below, 10 T cell receptor beta chains from the same sample are listed, as sequenced in a study of blood T cell repertoires in COVID-19. Assay: immunoSEQ multiplex PCR; the TCRdb copy retains only in-frame clones and omits some. This table holds 150,000 to 200,000 clones, over 75% found once. Sequences were obtained from peripheral blood. These receptors originate from a human donor in a cohort sampled during active COVID-19.

This chain links TRBV4-1 with TRBJ2-1; no clear D. Trimming pared 0 bases from V and 14 bases from J, leaving 20 bases between. This CDR3 is built from 15 residues. Per the germline V gene, CDR1 is MGHRA and CDR2 is YSYEKL. As DNA, the CDR3 is TGCGCCAGCAGCCAAGAGGCAGGTTCGACCTTAGGAAAGTTCTTC. This sequence encodes CASSQEAGSTLGKFF.

This clone occurred once. The chain is built from TRBV30 and TRBJ2-4; 7 bases fit TRBD2. The CDR3 sequence is 14 residues long. V lost 0 bases and J lost 5; bases outside the gene matches: 4. Germline CDR1 and CDR2: GTSNPN and SVGIG (reference sequence). CDR3: CAWSVSGIENIQYF. The CDR3 nucleotides are TGTGCCTGGAGTGTAAGCGGGATTGAAAACATTCAGTACTTC.

The V call is TRBV7-9, the J call TRBJ2-3; 9 bases align to TRBD2. V dropped 1 base and J dropped 4; count of bases not matched to a gene: 6. Germline assignment: CDR1 SEHNR and CDR2 FQNEAQ (reference sequence). This CDR3 comprises 16 residues. The CDR3 sequence: CASSLVLREGADTQYF. The CDR3 coding sequence is TGTGCCAGCAGCTTAGTCTTGCGGGAGGGGGCAGATACGCAGTATTTT.

The CDR3 sequence is CASSVALTGEAFF. CDR3 nucleotide sequence: TGTGCCAGCAGCGTAGCTTTGACAGGTGAAGCTTTCTTT. The rearrangement joins TRBV9 to TRBJ1-1; tentatively, D is TRBD1 (6 bases). The CDR3 contains 13 residues. V lost 0 bases and J lost 7, with 10 bases in between. Germline CDR1 is SGDLS and CDR2 is YYNGEE.

This chain connects TRBV9 to TRBJ2-5, with 12 bases matching TRBD2. V lost 0 bases and J lost 4; bases outside the gene matches: 7. Germline CDR1 reads SGDLS; CDR2 reads YYNGEE. The CDR3 spans 17 residues. The CDR3: CASSVGRLAGAPETQYF. CDR3 sequence (DNA): TGTGCCAGCAGCGTAGGAAGACTAGCGGGGGCCCCAGAGACCCAGTACTTC.

Only one count was recorded for this clone. The chain couples TRBV7-2 to TRBJ2-7; TRBD2 aligns across 7 bases. CDR3 length: 14 amino acids. The J segment lost 5 bases and the V segment lost 2 bases, leaving 6 bases of the junction unmatched. Germline CDR1 reads SGHTA; CDR2 reads FQGNSA. This CDR3 reads CASSLQAGRDEQYF. CDR3 coding DNA: TGTGCCAGCAGCTTACAAGCGGGACGGGACGAGCAGTACTTC.

The chain combines TRBV19 with TRBJ2-7; D is perhaps TRBD1 (6 bases). V was shortened by 5 bases and J by 4 bases, with 18 bases between the two germline ends. This CDR3 is 15 amino acids long. Germline lookup yields CDR1 LNHDA and CDR2 SQIVND (reference sequence). In DNA, the CDR3 is TGTGCCAGTAGTTTGCGCAATCAGGGGATATACGAGCAGTACTTC. Its protein is CASSLRNQGIYEQYF.

The rearrangement links TRBV30 to TRBJ2-2, with TRBD1 as a possible D gene (6 bases). The CDR3 is 14 residues long. The germline V gene has CDR1 GTSNPN and CDR2 SVGIG (reference sequence). V was cut by 1 base and J by 3 bases, with 9 bases left in between. The DNA for the CDR3 is TGTGCCTGGAGTGCCGACAGGTACACCGGGGAGCTGTTTTTT. Protein: CAWSADRYTGELFF. Full variable domain (remainder filled in from reference TRBV30 and TRBJ2-2): SQTIHQWPATLVQPVGSPLSLECTVEGTSNPNLYWYRQAAGRGLQLLFYSVGIGQISSEVPQNLSASRPQDRQFILSSKKLLLSDSGFYLCAWSADRYTGELFFGEGSRLTVL.

The V call is TRBV7-9, the J call TRBJ2-3; D perhaps matches TRBD2 (5 bases). Germline V CDR1 and CDR2: SEHNR, FQNEAQ (reference sequence). Trimming shortened V by 5 bases and J by 6 bases, and 9 bases separated the two germline ends. The CDR3 runs to 12 residues. In DNA, the CDR3 is TGTGCCAGCAGCGGACGGGGTGATACGCAGTATTTT. As protein: CASSGRGDTQYF.

V is TRBV5-1 and J is TRBJ2-1; D might be TRBD1 (6 bases). CDR3 length: 15 amino acids. V dropped 4 bases and J dropped 4 bases, with 15 bases sitting between them. CDR1 and CDR2 from the germline V gene are SGHRS and YFSETQ. CDR3 nucleotides: TGCGCCAGCAGCCCCGGCGACAGGCCTTACAATGAGCAGTTCTTC. This encodes CASSPGDRPYNEQFF. The entire variable domain, with the rest obtained from reference TRBV5-1 and TRBJ2-1, is as follows: KAGVTQTPRYLIKTRGQQVTLSCSPISGHRSVSWYQQTPGQGLQFLFEYFSETQRNKGNFPGRFSGRQFSNSRSEMNVSTLELGDSALYLCASSPGDRPYNEQFFGPGTRLTVL.